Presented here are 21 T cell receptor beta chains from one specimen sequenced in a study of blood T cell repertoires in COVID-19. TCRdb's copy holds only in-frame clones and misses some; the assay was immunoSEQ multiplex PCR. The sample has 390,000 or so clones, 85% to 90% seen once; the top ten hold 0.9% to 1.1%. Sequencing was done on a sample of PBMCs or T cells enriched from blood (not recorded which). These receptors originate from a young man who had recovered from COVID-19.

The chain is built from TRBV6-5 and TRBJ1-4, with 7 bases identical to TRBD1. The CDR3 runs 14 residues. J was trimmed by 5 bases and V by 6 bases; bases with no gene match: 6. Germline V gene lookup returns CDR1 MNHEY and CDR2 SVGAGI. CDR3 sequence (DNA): TGTGCCAGCAGACTTCAGGGGGGCAATGAAAAACTGTTTTTT. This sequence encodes CASRLQGGNEKLFF.

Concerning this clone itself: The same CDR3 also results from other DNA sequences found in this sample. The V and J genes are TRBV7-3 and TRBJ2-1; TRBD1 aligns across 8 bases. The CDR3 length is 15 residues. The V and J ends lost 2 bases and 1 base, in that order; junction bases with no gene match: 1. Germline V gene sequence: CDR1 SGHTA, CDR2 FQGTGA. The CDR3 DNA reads TGTGCCAGCAGCTTAGACAGGGGATCCTACAATGAGCAGTTCTTC. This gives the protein CASSLDRGSYNEQFF.

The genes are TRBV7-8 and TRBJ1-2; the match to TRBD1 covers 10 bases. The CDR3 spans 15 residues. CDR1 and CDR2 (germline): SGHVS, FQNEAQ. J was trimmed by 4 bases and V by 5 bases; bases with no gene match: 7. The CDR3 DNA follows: TGTGCCAGCAGCCCCTCCGGGACAGGGGTCTATGGCTACACCTTC. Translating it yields CASSPSGTGVYGYTF.

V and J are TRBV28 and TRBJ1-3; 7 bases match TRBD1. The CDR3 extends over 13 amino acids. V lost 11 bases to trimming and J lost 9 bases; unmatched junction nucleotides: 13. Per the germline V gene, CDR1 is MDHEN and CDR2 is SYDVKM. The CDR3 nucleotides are TGTGCCGGAGCGGACAGGAATAGTGCCACCATATATTTT. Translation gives CAGADRNSATIYF. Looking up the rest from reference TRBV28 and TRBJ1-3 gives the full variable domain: DVKVTQSSRYLVKRTGEKVFLECVQDMDHENMFWYRQDPGLGLRLIYFSYDVKMKEKGDIPEGYSVSREKKERFSLILESASTNQTSMYLCAGADRNSATIYFGEGSWLTVV.

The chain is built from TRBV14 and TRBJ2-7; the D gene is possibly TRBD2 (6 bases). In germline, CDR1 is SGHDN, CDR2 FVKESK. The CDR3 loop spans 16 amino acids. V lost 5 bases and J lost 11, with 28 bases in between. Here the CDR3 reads CASSSRFGSGPGYEYF. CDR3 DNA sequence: TGTGCCAGCAGCTCTAGGTTCGGGAGTGGGCCCGGGTATGAGTACTTC.

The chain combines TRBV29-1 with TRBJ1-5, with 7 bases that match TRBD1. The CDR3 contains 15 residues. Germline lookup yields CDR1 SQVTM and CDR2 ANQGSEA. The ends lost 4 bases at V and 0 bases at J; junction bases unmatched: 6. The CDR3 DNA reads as TGCAGCGTTGGGACAGGACCTAATAGCAATCAGCCCCAGCATTTT. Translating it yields CSVGTGPNSNQPQHF.

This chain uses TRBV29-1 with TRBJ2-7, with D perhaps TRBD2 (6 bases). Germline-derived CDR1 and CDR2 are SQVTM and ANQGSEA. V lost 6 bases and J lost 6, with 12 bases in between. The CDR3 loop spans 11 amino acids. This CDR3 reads CSVLTSREQYF. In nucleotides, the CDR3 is TGCAGCGTCTTAACTAGCCGCGAGCAGTACTTC.

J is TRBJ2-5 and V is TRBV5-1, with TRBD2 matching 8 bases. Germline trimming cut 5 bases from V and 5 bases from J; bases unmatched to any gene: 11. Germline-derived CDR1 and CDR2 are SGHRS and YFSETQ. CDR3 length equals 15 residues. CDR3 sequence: CASRPTSGSGETQYF. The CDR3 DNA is TGCGCCAGCAGGCCTACTAGCGGTTCAGGGGAGACCCAGTACTTC.

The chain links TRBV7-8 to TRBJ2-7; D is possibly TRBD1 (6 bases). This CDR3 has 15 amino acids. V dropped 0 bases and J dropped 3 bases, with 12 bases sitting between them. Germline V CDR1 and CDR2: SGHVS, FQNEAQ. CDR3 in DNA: TGTGCCAGCAGCTTAGCGGGGACAACCGACTACGAGCAGTACTTC. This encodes CASSLAGTTDYEQYF. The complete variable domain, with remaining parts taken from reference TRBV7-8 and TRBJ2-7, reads GAGVSQSPRYKVAKRGQDVALRCDPISGHVSLFWYQQALGQGPEFLTYFQNEAQLDKSGLPSDRFFAERPEGSVSTLKIQRTQQEDSAVYLCASSLAGTTDYEQYFGPGTRLTVT.

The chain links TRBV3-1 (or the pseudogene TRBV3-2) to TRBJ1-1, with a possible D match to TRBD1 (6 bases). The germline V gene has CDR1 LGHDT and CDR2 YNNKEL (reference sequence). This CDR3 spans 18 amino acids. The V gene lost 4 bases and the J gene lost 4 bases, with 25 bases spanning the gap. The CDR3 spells CASSRGEGVRIMGTEAFF. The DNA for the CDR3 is TGTGCCAGCAGCCGAGGGGAGGGGGTCCGGATAATGGGCACTGAAGCTTTCTTT.

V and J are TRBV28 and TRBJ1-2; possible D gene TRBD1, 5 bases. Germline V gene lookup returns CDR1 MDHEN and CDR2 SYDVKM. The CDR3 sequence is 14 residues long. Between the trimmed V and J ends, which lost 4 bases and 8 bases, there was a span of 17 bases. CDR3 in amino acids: CASSYGTRTEGYTF. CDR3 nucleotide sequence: TGTGCCAGCAGTTACGGGACTAGGACGGAGGGCTACACCTTC.

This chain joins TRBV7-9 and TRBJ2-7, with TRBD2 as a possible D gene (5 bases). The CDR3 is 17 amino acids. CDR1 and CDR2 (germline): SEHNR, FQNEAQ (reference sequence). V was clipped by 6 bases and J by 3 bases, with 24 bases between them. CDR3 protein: CASSPRARWETGYEQYF. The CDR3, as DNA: TGTGCCAGCAGTCCGAGGGCCAGATGGGAGACGGGCTACGAGCAGTACTTC.

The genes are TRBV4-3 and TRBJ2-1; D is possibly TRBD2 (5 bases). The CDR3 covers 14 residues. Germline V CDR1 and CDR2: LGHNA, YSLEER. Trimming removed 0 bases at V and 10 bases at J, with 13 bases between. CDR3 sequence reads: CASSQDQLVSEQFF. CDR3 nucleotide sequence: TGCGCCAGCAGCCAAGATCAACTAGTGAGCGAGCAGTTCTTC.

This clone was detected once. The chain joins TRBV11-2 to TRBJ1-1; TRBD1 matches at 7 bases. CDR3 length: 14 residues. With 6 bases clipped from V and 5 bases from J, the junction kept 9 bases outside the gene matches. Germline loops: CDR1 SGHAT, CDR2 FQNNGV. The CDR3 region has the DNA TGTGCCAGCAGGAAGGGACAGTTGTCTACTGAAGCTTTCTTT. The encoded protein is CASRKGQLSTEAFF.

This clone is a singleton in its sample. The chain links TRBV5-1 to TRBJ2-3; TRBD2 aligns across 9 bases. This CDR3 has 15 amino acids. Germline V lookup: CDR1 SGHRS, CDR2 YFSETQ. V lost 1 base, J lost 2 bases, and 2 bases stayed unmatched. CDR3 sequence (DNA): TGCGCCAGCAGCTTGCCTAGCGGGGACACAGATACGCAGTATTTT. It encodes CASSLPSGDTDTQYF.

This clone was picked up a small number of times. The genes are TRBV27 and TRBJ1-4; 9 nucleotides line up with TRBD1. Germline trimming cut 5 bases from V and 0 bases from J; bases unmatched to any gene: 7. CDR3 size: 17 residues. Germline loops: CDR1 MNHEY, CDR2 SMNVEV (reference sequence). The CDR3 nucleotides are TGTGCCAGCAGTATAGGGACAGGGACTTCAACTAATGAAAAACTGTTTTTT. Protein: CASSIGTGTSTNEKLFF.

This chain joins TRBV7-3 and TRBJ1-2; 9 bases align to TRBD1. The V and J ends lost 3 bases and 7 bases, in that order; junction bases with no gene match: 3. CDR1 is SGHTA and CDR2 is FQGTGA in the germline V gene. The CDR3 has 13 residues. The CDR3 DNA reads TGTGCCAGCAGCTTGACGGACAGGGGTGGCTACACCTTC. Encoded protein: CASSLTDRGGYTF.

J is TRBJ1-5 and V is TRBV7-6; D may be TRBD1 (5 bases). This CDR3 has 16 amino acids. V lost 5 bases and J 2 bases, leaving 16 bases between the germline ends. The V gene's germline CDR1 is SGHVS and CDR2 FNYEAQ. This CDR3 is CASSQNIRGGNQPQHF. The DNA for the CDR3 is TGTGCCAGCAGCCAAAACATAAGGGGTGGCAATCAGCCCCAGCATTTT.

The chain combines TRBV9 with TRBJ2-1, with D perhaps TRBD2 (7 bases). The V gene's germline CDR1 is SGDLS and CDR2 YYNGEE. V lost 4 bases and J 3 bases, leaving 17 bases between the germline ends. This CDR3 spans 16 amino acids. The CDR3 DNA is TGTGCCAGCAGCCCCCCCCTAGGGGGGGTCTACAATGAGCAGTTCTTC. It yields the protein CASSPPLGGVYNEQFF. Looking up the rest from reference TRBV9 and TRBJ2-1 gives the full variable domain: DSGVTQTPKHLITATGQRVTLRCSPRSGDLSVYWYQQSLDQGLQFLIQYYNGEERAKGNILERFSAQQFPDLHSELNLSSLELGDSALYFCASSPPLGGVYNEQFFGPGTRLTVL.

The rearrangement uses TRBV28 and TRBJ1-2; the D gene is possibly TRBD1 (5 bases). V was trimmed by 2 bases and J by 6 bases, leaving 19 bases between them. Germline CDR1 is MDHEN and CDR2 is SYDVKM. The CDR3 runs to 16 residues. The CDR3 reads CASSLRAGGGTDGYTF. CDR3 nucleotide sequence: TGTGCCAGCAGTTTAAGGGCGGGGGGAGGAACGGATGGCTACACCTTC.

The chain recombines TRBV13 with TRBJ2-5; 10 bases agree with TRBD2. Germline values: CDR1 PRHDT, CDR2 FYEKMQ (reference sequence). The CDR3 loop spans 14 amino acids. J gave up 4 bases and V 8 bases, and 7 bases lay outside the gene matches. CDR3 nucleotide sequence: TGTGCCAGCCAGCGGGGGGGGAGGCCAGAGACCCAGTACTTC. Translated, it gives CASQRGGRPETQYF.